This T cell receptor beta chain was observed in a study of blood T cell repertoires in COVID-19 (dated by TCRdb to 2019 to 2021). With regard to the full study: Samples from collaborators originated in the United States, Italy and Spain and spanned both the acute and convalescent phases of COVID-19. The material from the prospective study consisted of cDNA or gDNA derived from T cells, B-cell-depleted T cells, or PBMCs. Deeply sampled blood TCRbeta repertoires from subjects exposed to, actively infected with, or recovered from COVID-19 were included in the dataset. The repertoires were made available in a free public database intended to serve as a resource for research on the immune response to SARS-CoV-2. Samples were obtained from the ongoing ImmuneRACE study (first 160 participants) and from about 1,300 subjects provided by 6 global collaborators. A de-identified subject ID, COVID-19 status, age in years and sex were almost always included in the sample metadata. HLA class I and class II types, where available, came from metadata supplied by the sample provider rather than from assay-based typing.

TCRbeta CDR3 regions were amplified from genomic DNA using the immunoSEQ Assay, a bias-controlled multiplex PCR. Regarding the original processing steps: The number of nucleated cells in each sample was estimated by amplification of reference gene primers within the assay. Sequence reads were collapsed and filtered to measure the absolute abundance of every unique TCRbeta CDR3 rearrangement. For each sample, productive Simpson clonality was calculated by taking the square root of Simpson's diversity index across productive rearrangements. Entries here come from immuneACCESS through TCRdb and include only in-frame sequences with V and J called. Some clones fail to appear in such tables; in the studies checked, an unresolved V gene covers under half of the shortfall, and the cause of the remainder is unknown. D and trimming were read from the DNA, whereas the V and J calls and clone size are those reported in that table. The sample table holds about 300,000 clones, of which over 70% were seen once. Approximately 1.1% of the sample rests with the top ten.

Collaborating institutions collected whole blood in K2EDTA tubes following their own protocols. For TCRbeta analysis, collaborators shipped samples as frozen whole blood, isolated PBMCs, or DNA extracted from either of those sample types. The germline V gene supplies CDR1 SGDLS and CDR2 YYNGEE. The trim is 0 bases for V and 6 bases for J, with a gap of 15 bases between the germline ends. From the cysteine up to the phenylalanine, the CDR3 has a length of 16 residues. Just the 48-base CDR3 DNA is kept, in frame starting at base 1. With regard to this clone: Its antigen remains unidentified. Per-base quality was not reported, and no clone a single base away is much larger than it.

Summary of the overall study and its limitations: Clinical and demographic metadata were provided uncurated, with the amount varying by source and participant.

This clonotype was obtained from a woman aged 45-65 years with acute or convalescent COVID-19. The V gene is TRBV9 and the J gene is TRBJ2-2; TRBD2 is a possible D gene, resting on 6 matching bases. The specimen sequenced was peripheral blood. The CDR3 region: CASSVERWASAGELFF. The DNA sequence follows: TGTGCCAGCAGCGTAGAGAGGTGGGCTAGCGCCGGGGAGCTGTTTTTT.